The present T cell receptor (beta chain) was sequenced within a study of blood T cell repertoires in COVID-19. Looking at the study overall: Material from acute and convalescent COVID-19 was sourced from the United States, Italy and Spain. Sample material is recorded as cDNA or gDNA derived from T cells, B-cell-depleted T cells, or PBMCs.

Germline V gene data show CDR1 as SGHNT and CDR2 as YENEEA. The CDR3 has 13 residues. V lost 4 bases, J lost 1 base, and 7 bases lay in between. In the original processing: Nucleated cell counts were estimated from reference gene primer amplification. Generated by immunoSEQ multiplex PCR, the TCRdb table keeps only in-frame clones and is missing some. From that table come the V and J calls and clone size; the DNA was used to work out D and trimming. The table has approximately 140,000 clones, roughly 80% seen once; the top ten hold 8.8%. This clonotype originated in a woman of 80 years or more in a cohort sampled during active or convalescent COVID-19. This chain links TRBV11-3 with TRBJ1-1, with D hard to call. Specimen: peripheral blood. The CDR3 protein is CASSSNRNTEAFF. In DNA form, the CDR3 reads TGTGCCAGCAGCTCGAACAGGAACACTGAAGCTTTCTTT.